Below are 14 T cell receptor beta chains sequenced from a single sample in a study of blood T cell repertoires in COVID-19. Measured with immunoSEQ multiplex PCR; TCRdb has only the in-frame clones, and not every one. Of 200,000 to 250,000 clones listed, around nine tenths are singletons. The sample was peripheral blood. The origin of the receptors is a woman aged 55-70 years with acute or convalescent COVID-19.

The table lists this clone with a few counts. V usage is TRBV4-2 and J usage is TRBJ2-7; 10 bases are shared with TRBD2. The CDR3 totals 20 residues. Germline V gene data show CDR1 as LGHNA and CDR2 as YNFKEQ. V shed 0 bases, J shed 0 bases, and the junction held 14 bases outside the gene matches. Here the CDR3 DNA reads TGTGCCAGCAGCCAAGAACCTGGTGGGGTTAGCGGGAGGACCTCCTACGAGCAGTACTTC. Protein: CASSQEPGGVSGRTSYEQYF.

The V gene is TRBV7-8, the J gene TRBJ1-5; the D is unclear. The V gene's germline CDR1 is SGHVS and CDR2 FQNEAQ. The germline V and J ends were trimmed by 2 bases and 4 bases, with 18 bases remaining between them. The CDR3 runs to 17 residues. CDR3 nucleotide sequence: TGTGCCAGCAGCTTATTATTTACGCAGACATTTAATCAGCCCCAGCATTTT. This sequence encodes CASSLLFTQTFNQPQHF.

The chain carries TRBV18 and TRBJ1-3, with TRBD1 as a possible D gene (5 bases). CDR1 is KGHSH, CDR2 LQKENI, per germline. V lost 2 bases, J lost 4 bases, and 12 bases lay in between. This CDR3 is 15 amino acids long. Here the CDR3 DNA reads TGTGCCAGCTCACCAATCGGACAAAGGGGAAACACCATATATTTT. It yields the protein CASSPIGQRGNTIYF.

This chain uses TRBV14 with TRBJ2-5; 16 positions match TRBD2. V shed 4 bases, J shed 2 bases, and the junction held 4 bases outside the gene matches. Germline CDR1 is SGHDN and CDR2 is FVKESK. The CDR3 has 17 residues. This chain's CDR3 is CASSRVGLAGGQETQYF. For the CDR3, the DNA is TGTGCCAGCAGCCGCGTGGGACTAGCGGGGGGGCAAGAGACCCAGTACTTC.

The chain employs TRBV13 and TRBJ2-7; possibly TRBD2 for D (7 bases). The CDR3 is 14 residues long. The V end lost 7 bases, the J end lost 3 bases, and 16 bases lay between the germline ends. Germline CDR1 is PRHDT and CDR2 is FYEKMQ (reference sequence). CDR3: CASTEPGGRYEQYF. DNA of the CDR3: TGTGCCAGCACGGAACCGGGGGGCCGCTACGAGCAGTACTTC. Drawing the rest from reference TRBV13 and TRBJ2-7, the complete variable domain is AAGVIQSPRHLIKEKRETATLKCYPIPRHDTVYWYQQGPGQDPQFLISFYEKMQSDKGSIPDRFSAQQFSDYHSELNMSSLELGDSALYFCASTEPGGRYEQYFGPGTRLTVT.

The V call is TRBV7-2, the J call TRBJ2-5, with 7 nucleotides matching TRBD1. The CDR3 runs 14 residues. J was trimmed by 1 base and V by 5 bases; bases with no gene match: 4. The germline V gene encodes CDR1 SGHTA and CDR2 FQGNSA. The CDR3 reads CASSRTGLQETQYF. In DNA, the CDR3 is TGTGCCAGCAGCAGGACAGGTCTCCAAGAGACCCAGTACTTC.

CDR3 sequence (DNA): TGCGCCAGCAGCCCCCGGGAGGAACTTATTAACTATGGCTACACCTTC. Translation: CASSPREELINYGYTF. V is TRBV4-1 and J is TRBJ1-2; D uncertain. This CDR3 has 16 amino acids. Germline CDR1 and CDR2: MGHRA and YSYEKL. Trimming took off 4 bases at V and 1 base at J, with 16 bases between the two ends.

The V gene is TRBV7-9, the J gene TRBJ2-7, with D possibly being TRBD1 (7 bases). Germline-derived CDR1 and CDR2 are SEHNR and FQNEAQ (reference sequence). CDR3 length: 16 residues. V dropped 6 bases and J dropped 5 bases, with 23 bases sitting between them. CDR3 coding DNA: TGTGCCAGCAGATCAGCCGGGGGCAGGGGGAGCCACGAGCAGTACTTC. It codes for CASRSAGGRGSHEQYF.

V gene TRBV28 combines with J gene TRBJ2-7; possibly TRBD2 for D (5 bases). CDR1 is MDHEN and CDR2 is SYDVKM in the germline V gene. The CDR3 totals 14 residues. Deletions cut 2 bases from V and 2 bases from J, with 10 bases between. The CDR3 DNA reads TGTGCCAGCAGTTTAGAGGGCCCCCCCTACGAGCAGTACTTC. Its protein product is CASSLEGPPYEQYF.

The V gene is TRBV6-1, the J gene TRBJ2-5; tentatively, D is TRBD2 (5 bases). The CDR3 has 15 amino acids. The V gene's germline CDR1 is MNHNS and CDR2 SASEGT. Deletions cut 3 bases from V and 1 base from J, with 12 bases between. This CDR3 is CASSERLAVQETQYF. DNA of the CDR3: TGTGCCAGCAGTGAGCGCCTAGCTGTCCAAGAGACCCAGTACTTC.

This chain joins TRBV27 and TRBJ1-1, with D tentatively TRBD1 (5 bases). V was shortened by 5 bases and J by 10 bases, with 26 bases between the two germline ends. Germline CDR1 and CDR2: MNHEY and SMNVEV (reference sequence). This CDR3 has 16 residues. In DNA, the CDR3 is TGTGCCAGCAGTCTCGGGTCTCAGGGCGCCATTAGAAGAGCTTTCTTT. It specifies CASSLGSQGAIRRAFF.

The CDR3 protein is CASTLGTSRDTQYF. The CDR3 region has the DNA TGTGCCAGCACCCTGGGGACTAGCCGAGATACGCAGTATTTT. This sequence joins TRBV6-6 and TRBJ2-3; 9 bases are a match to TRBD2. The CDR3 is 14 residues long. Trimming at V came to 7 bases and at J to 5 bases, leaving 7 bases not matched to a gene. The germline V gene encodes CDR1 MNHNY and CDR2 SVGAGI (reference sequence).

The genes are TRBV9 and TRBJ2-1; TRBD2 matches 11 bases. The CDR3 covers 16 residues. The germline V gene has CDR1 SGDLS and CDR2 YYNGEE. V lost 2 bases, J lost 6 bases, and 7 bases stayed unmatched. CDR3 sequence (DNA): TGTGCCAGCAGCGTCCCCGGGACTAGCGGAACCAATGAGCAGTTCTTC. Its translation: CASSVPGTSGTNEQFF.

The rearrangement joins TRBV18 to TRBJ2-3; TRBD1 aligns across 8 bases. Per the germline V gene, CDR1 is KGHSH and CDR2 is LQKENI. V trimming: 4 bases; J trimming: 6 bases; junction bases outside the gene matches: 6. CDR3 size: 14 residues. Here the CDR3 DNA reads TGTGCCAGCTCACAACGGACAGGGATTGATACGCAGTATTTT. Residues: CASSQRTGIDTQYF.